This T cell receptor (beta chain) was documented in a study of beta chain features in type 1 diabetes. General study points: Individuals with type 1 diabetes displayed fewer insertions and more deletions at VDJ junctions. All four CD4+ subsets of Type 1 diabetes patients contained TCRB CDR3s that were moderately but significantly shorter.

Germline V gene data show CDR1 as KGHSH and CDR2 as LQKENI. The CDR3 has 13 residues. V lost 2 bases and J 15 bases, leaving 17 bases between the germline ends. Details on this clone: Its antigen is unidentified.

Expressed TCRB transcripts were sequenced because the entire RNA isolate underwent reverse transcription. Data came from immunoSEQ multiplex PCR; TCRdb stores just in-frame clones and leaves some out. The sample carries 200,000 to 300,000 clones, roughly 22% recorded once. This sequence originates from a woman aged 40 to 50 with type 1 diabetes. Sequencing input: naive CD4+ T cells from blood. The rearrangement joins TRBV18 to TRBJ2-1; TRBD2 might be the D (6 bases). The CDR3, as DNA: TGTGCCAGCTCACCAGGCGCTGTCGGGAGACTGTTCTTC. This gives the protein CASSPGAVGRLFF.